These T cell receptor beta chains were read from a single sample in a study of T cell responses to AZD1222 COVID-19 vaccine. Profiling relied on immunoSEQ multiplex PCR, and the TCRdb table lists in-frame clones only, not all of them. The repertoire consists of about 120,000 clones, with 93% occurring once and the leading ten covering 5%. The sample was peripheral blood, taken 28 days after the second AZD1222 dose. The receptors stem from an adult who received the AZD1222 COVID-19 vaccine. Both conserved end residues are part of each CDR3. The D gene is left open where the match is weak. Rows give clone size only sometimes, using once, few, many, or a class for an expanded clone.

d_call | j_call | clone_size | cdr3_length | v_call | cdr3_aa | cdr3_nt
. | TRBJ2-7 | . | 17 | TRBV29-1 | CSVGDRGLAGGFYEQYF | TGCAGCGTGGGGGACAGGGGGCTAGCGGGAGGCTTCTACGAGCAGTACTTC
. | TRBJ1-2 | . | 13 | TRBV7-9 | CASSSHRWGGYTF | TGTGCCAGCAGCTCCCATAGGTGGGGGGGCTACACCTTC
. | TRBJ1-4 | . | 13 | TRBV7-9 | CASSLGAREKLFF | TGTGCCAGCAGCTTGGGCGCGCGAGAAAAACTGTTTTTT
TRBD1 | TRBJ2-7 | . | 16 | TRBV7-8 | CASSPDRVNVRYEQYF | TGTGCCAGCAGCCCGGACAGGGTGAATGTCCGCTACGAGCAGTACTTC
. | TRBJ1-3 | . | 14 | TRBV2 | CASKRLLTGNTIYF | TGTGCCAGCAAAAGGCTGCTCACTGGAAACACCATATATTTT
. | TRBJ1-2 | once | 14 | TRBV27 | CASSPIGILYGYTF | TGTGCCAGCAGTCCCATAGGGATTCTCTATGGCTACACCTTC
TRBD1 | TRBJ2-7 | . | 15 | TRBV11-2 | CASSLGGQGTYEQYF | TGTGCCAGCAGCTTAGGTGGACAGGGAACCTACGAGCAGTACTTC
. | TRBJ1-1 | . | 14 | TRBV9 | CASTSGTRDTEAFF | TGTGCCAGTACCTCCGGGACACGGGACACTGAAGCTTTCTTT
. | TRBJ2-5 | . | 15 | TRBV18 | CASSPPGSNQETQYF | TGTGCCAGCTCACCCCCCGGCAGCAACCAAGAGACCCAGTACTTC
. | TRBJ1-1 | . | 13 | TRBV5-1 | CASSSPGLAEAFF | TGCGCCAGCAGCTCCCCGGGTCTGGCTGAAGCTTTCTTT
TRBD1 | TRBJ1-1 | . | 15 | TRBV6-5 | CASRPKQGQNTEAFF | TGTGCCAGCAGGCCTAAACAGGGGCAGAACACTGAAGCTTTCTTT
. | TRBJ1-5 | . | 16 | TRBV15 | CATSPPTGVGSQPQHF | TGTGCCACCAGCCCCCCAACAGGAGTCGGCAGTCAGCCCCAGCATTTT
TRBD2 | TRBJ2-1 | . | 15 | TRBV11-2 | CASSFGTSGSGEQFF | TGTGCCAGCAGCTTTGGGACTAGCGGATCGGGTGAGCAGTTCTTC
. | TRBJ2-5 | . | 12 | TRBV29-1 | CSVAGDQETQYF | TGCAGCGTTGCGGGGGACCAAGAGACCCAGTACTTC
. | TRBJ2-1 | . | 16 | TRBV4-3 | CASSQSYGGTYNEQFF | TGCGCCAGCAGCCAATCTTATGGGGGGACTTACAATGAGCAGTTCTTC
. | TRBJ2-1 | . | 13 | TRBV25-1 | CASSGGSAYEQFF | TGTGCCAGCAGTGGGGGATCAGCCTATGAGCAGTTCTTC
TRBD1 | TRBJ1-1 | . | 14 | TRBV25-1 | CASSYRGIDTEAFF | TGTGCCAGCAGTTACAGGGGTATTGACACTGAAGCTTTCTTT
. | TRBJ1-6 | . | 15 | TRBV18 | CASSPSSSYNSPLHF | TGTGCCAGCTCACCTTCGAGCTCCTATAATTCACCCCTCCACTTT
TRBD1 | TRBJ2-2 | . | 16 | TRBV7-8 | CASSLGQGPYSGELFF | TGTGCCAGCAGCTTAGGACAGGGCCCGTATTCCGGGGAGCTGTTTTTT
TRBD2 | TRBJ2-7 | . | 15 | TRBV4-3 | CASSYERGGPYEQYF | TGCGCCAGCAGCTATGAGCGGGGGGGCCCGTACGAGCAGTACTTC
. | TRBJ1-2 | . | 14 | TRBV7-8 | CASSLKGDVYGYTF | TGTGCCAGCAGCTTAAAGGGGGACGTGTATGGCTACACCTTC
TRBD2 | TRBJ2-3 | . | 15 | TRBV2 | CASSEPGGSTDTQYF | TGTGCCAGCAGTGAACCCGGGGGGAGCACAGATACGCAGTATTTT
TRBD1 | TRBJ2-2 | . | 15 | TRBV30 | CAWSRRTGRSGELFF | TGTGCCTGGAGTAGGAGGACAGGGAGGTCCGGGGAGCTGTTTTTT
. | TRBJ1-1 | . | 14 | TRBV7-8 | CASSRGTANTEAFF | TGTGCCAGCAGCCGAGGTACAGCTAACACTGAAGCTTTCTTT
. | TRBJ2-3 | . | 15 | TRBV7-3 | CASSFDGTPTDTQYF | TGTGCCAGCAGCTTTGACGGGACGCCCACAGATACGCAGTATTTT
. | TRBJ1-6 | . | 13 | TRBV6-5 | CASSYGYDSPLHF | TGTGCCAGCAGTTATGGGTACGACTCACCCCTCCACTTT
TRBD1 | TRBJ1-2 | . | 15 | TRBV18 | CASSQSDRGPYGYTF | TGTGCCAGCTCACAGAGTGACAGGGGTCCCTATGGCTACACCTTC
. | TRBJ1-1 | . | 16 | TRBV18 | CASSPSQGGGRTEAFF | TGTGCCAGCTCACCGAGCCAGGGTGGGGGAAGGACTGAAGCTTTCTTT
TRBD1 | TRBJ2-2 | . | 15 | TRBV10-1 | CASSAGTGNTGELFF | TGCGCCAGCAGTGCGGGGACAGGGAACACCGGGGAGCTGTTTTTT
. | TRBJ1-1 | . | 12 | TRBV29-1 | CSVVRQPSEAFF | TGCAGCGTTGTTAGGCAACCTAGTGAAGCTTTCTTT
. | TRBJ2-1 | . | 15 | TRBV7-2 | CASSYTRDDQYEQFF | TGTGCCAGCAGCTACACCCGGGACGACCAGTATGAGCAGTTCTTC
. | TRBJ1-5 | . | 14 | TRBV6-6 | CASSPTGFNQPQHF | TGTGCCAGCAGCCCTACAGGGTTCAATCAGCCCCAGCATTTT
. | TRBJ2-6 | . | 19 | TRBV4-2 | CASSQHLGRTASGANVLTF | TGTGCCAGCAGCCAACACCTCGGCAGGACTGCCTCTGGGGCCAACGTCCTGACTTTC
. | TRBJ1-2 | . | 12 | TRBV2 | CATQGFRYGYTF | TGTGCCACTCAGGGGTTCCGCTATGGCTACACCTTC
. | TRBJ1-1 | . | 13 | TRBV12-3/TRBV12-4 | CASSLLSETEAFF | TGTGCCAGCAGTTTATTGAGCGAGACAGAAGCTTTCTTT
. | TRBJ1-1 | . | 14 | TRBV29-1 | CSVAGDSLNTEAFF | TGCAGCGTTGCCGGGGATTCCTTGAACACTGAAGCTTTCTTT
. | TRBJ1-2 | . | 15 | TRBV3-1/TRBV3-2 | CASSQGGERVGGYTF | TGTGCCAGCAGCCAGGGGGGGGAACGGGTCGGAGGCTACACCTTC
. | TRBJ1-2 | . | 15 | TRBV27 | CASSLAGYRNYGYTF | TGTGCCAGCAGTTTAGCCGGATATCGCAACTATGGCTACACCTTC
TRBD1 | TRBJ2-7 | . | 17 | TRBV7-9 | CASSSPGQATQLYEQYF | TGTGCCAGCAGCAGTCCGGGACAGGCGACGCAATTATACGAGCAGTACTTC
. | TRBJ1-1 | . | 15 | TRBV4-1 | CASSQDRALFTEAFF | TGCGCCAGCAGCCAAGACAGGGCTCTGTTCACTGAAGCTTTCTTT
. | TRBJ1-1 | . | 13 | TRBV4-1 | CASSQPMNTEAFF | TGCGCCAGCAGCCAACCCATGAACACTGAAGCTTTCTTT
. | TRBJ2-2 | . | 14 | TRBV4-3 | CASSQGAGTGELFF | TGCGCCAGCAGCCAAGGGGCGGGCACCGGGGAGCTGTTTTTT
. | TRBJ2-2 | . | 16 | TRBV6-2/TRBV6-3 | CASTPPGPTRTGELFF | TGTGCCAGCACCCCCCCGGGACCCACGAGGACCGGGGAGCTGTTTTTT